These 16 T cell receptor beta chains were all obtained from the same sample, sequenced in a study of OX40 agonist ivuxolimab in advanced cancers. Profiled with immunoSEQ multiplex PCR; TCRdb holds only in-frame clones, not every one. The sample shows about 150,000 clones, 85% to 95% of them seen only once. This sample comprised CD4+ or CD8+ T cells sorted from blood, obtained in a trial of the OX40 agonist ivuxolimab. All receptors derive from an adult with an advanced solid tumor such as melanoma, head and neck, liver or kidney cancer.

The rearrangement links TRBV2 to TRBJ1-5, with 7 bases lining up with TRBD1. Per the germline V gene, CDR1 is SNHLY and CDR2 is FYNNEI. This CDR3 is 15 amino acids long. Losses at the gene ends were 8 bases for V and 2 bases for J; bases not matched to a gene: 9. The CDR3 here is CASGASGGGNQPQHF. For the CDR3, the DNA is TGTGCCAGCGGCGCATCAGGGGGGGGCAATCAGCCCCAGCATTTT.

This chain links TRBV28 with TRBJ2-1; TRBD1 might be the D (5 bases). The germline V gene encodes CDR1 MDHEN and CDR2 SYDVKM. The CDR3 extends over 15 amino acids. Trimming stripped 6 bases from V and 4 bases from J, with 16 bases between. The CDR3 protein is CASSTPADKYNEQFF. The CDR3 DNA reads TGTGCCAGCAGCACCCCGGCGGACAAATACAATGAGCAGTTCTTC.

The chain is built from TRBV2 and TRBJ1-2; a possible D gene is TRBD1 (5 bases). The CDR3 has 14 residues. V was clipped by 2 bases and J by 1 base, with 8 bases between them. CDR1 and CDR2 from the germline V gene are SNHLY and FYNNEI. As DNA, the CDR3 is TGTGCCAGCAGTGAAATTGGGGGTAACTATGGCTACACCTTC. Translating it yields CASSEIGGNYGYTF.

The V gene is TRBV4-1, the J gene TRBJ2-7, with 9 bases lining up with TRBD1. The V gene end was trimmed by 2 bases and the J gene end by 3 bases; junction bases not matched to a gene: 8. From germline, CDR1 is MGHRA and CDR2 YSYEKL. The CDR3 runs to 16 residues. The CDR3 nucleotides read TGCGCCAGCAGCCAATTGCGGGACAGGGAGCGCTACGAGCAGTACTTC. This codes for CASSQLRDRERYEQYF.

The J gene is TRBJ1-2, the V gene TRBV27, with 8 bases that match TRBD1. The CDR3 is 15 residues long. Germline V gene data show CDR1 as MNHEY and CDR2 as SMNVEV (reference sequence). V lost 5 bases and J lost 2; bases outside the gene matches: 7. The CDR3 DNA sequence: TGTGCCAGCAGTACGACAGGGGTCGGAAACTATGGCTACACCTTC. Its protein product is CASSTTGVGNYGYTF.

This clone has a single count. This sequence joins TRBV5-1 and TRBJ2-3; D ambiguous. CDR1 SGHRS and CDR2 YFSETQ come from the germline V gene. Trimming took off 4 bases at V and 4 bases at J, with 13 bases between the two ends. The CDR3 totals 14 residues. CDR3 DNA sequence: TGCGCCAGCAGCCCCGGGCCCGCTGCAGATACGCAGTATTTT. Translating it yields CASSPGPAADTQYF.

V gene TRBV4-3 combines with J gene TRBJ2-3, with TRBD2 identical over 9 bases. Germline V gene lookup returns CDR1 LGHNA and CDR2 YSLEER. J was trimmed by 2 bases and V by 3 bases; bases with no gene match: 6. The CDR3 covers 16 residues. CDR3 coding DNA: TGCGCCAGCAGCCAGGGTCTAGCGGGGCCCACAGATACGCAGTATTTT. It specifies CASSQGLAGPTDTQYF.

This clone was seen a handful of times. The chain has TRBV2 and TRBJ1-1; D is uncertain. The CDR3 is 13 amino acids. V lost 2 bases, J lost 3 bases, and 7 bases lay in between. Germline CDR1 is SNHLY and CDR2 is FYNNEI. DNA for the CDR3: TGTGCCAGCAGTGAAAAATGGTACACTGAAGCTTTCTTT. Translation gives CASSEKWYTEAFF. Looking up the rest from reference TRBV2 and TRBJ1-1 gives the full variable domain: EPEVTQTPSHQVTQMGQEVILRCVPISNHLYFYWYRQILGQKVEFLVSFYNNEISEKSEIFDDQFSVERPDGSNFTLKIRSTKLEDSAMYFCASSEKWYTEAFFGQGTRLTVV.

The J gene is TRBJ1-2, the V gene TRBV5-6; 8 positions match TRBD1. The CDR3 has 16 residues. The V gene end was trimmed by 0 bases and the J gene end by 4 bases; junction bases not matched to a gene: 8. In germline, CDR1 is SGHDT, CDR2 YYEEEE. CDR3 residues: CASSLGGQVVGYGYTF. The CDR3 DNA follows: TGTGCCAGCAGCTTGGGGGGACAGGTTGTTGGCTATGGCTACACCTTC.

This chain links TRBV5-1 with TRBJ2-1, with 13 bases lining up with TRBD2. CDR1 and CDR2 from the germline V gene are SGHRS and YFSETQ. After removal of 4 bases from V and 4 bases from J, the junction contained 5 bases not matched to a gene. The CDR3 totals 16 residues. CDR3: CASSPELAGGYNEQFF. CDR3 coding DNA: TGCGCCAGCAGCCCAGAACTAGCGGGGGGGTACAATGAGCAGTTCTTC.

The chain carries TRBV7-9 and TRBJ1-5; D is uncertain. Germline V lookup: CDR1 SEHNR, CDR2 FQNEAQ (reference sequence). The V and J ends lost 0 bases and 1 base respectively, with 4 bases between them. The CDR3 consists of 14 residues. For the CDR3, the DNA is TGTGCCAGCAGCTTAGCACGAAGCAATCAGCCCCAGCATTTT. Translated, it gives CASSLARSNQPQHF.

The CDR3 reads CASSFGQGASYEQYF. The DNA for the CDR3 is TGTGCCAGCAGCTTCGGTCAGGGTGCCTCCTACGAGCAGTACTTC. The V and J genes are TRBV7-2 and TRBJ2-7; a possible D gene is TRBD1 (5 bases). Germline lookup yields CDR1 SGHTA and CDR2 FQGNSA. This CDR3 spans 15 amino acids. Trimming shortened V by 3 bases and J by 0 bases, and 12 bases separated the two germline ends. Drawing the rest from reference TRBV7-2 and TRBJ2-7, the complete variable domain is GAGVSQSPSNKVTEKGKDVELRCDPISGHTALYWYRQSLGQGLEFLIYFQGNSAPDKSGLPSDRFSAERTGGSVSTLTIQRTQQEDSAVYLCASSFGQGASYEQYFGPGTRLTVT.

On this clone: This specimen includes other DNA sequences encoding the same CDR3. The CDR3 DNA is TGTGCCAGCAGCTTGGGACAGGTTAACACTGAAGCTTTCTTT. As protein: CASSLGQVNTEAFF. This chain joins TRBV7-9 and TRBJ1-1; 8 bases line up with TRBD1. The germline V gene has CDR1 SEHNR and CDR2 FQNEAQ (reference sequence). The CDR3 spans 14 residues. V gave up 3 bases and J gave up 2 bases; unmatched junction bases: 2.

The chain has TRBV5-1 and TRBJ1-1, with D possibly TRBD1 on 5 matching bases. CDR3 size: 15 residues. Trimming pared 4 bases from V and 5 bases from J, leaving 18 bases between. Germline V gene sequence: CDR1 SGHRS, CDR2 YFSETQ. The CDR3 spells CASSLLGGVVTEAFF. The CDR3 bases are TGCGCCAGCAGCCTCTTAGGAGGGGTGGTTACTGAAGCTTTCTTT. The full variable domain, with the rest looked up from reference TRBV5-1 and TRBJ1-1, is KAGVTQTPRYLIKTRGQQVTLSCSPISGHRSVSWYQQTPGQGLQFLFEYFSETQRNKGNFPGRFSGRQFSNSRSEMNVSTLELGDSALYLCASSLLGGVVTEAFFGQGTRLTVV.

The CDR3 sequence: CASSLVGTGEGSPLHF. Written as DNA, the CDR3 is TGTGCCAGCAGCTTAGTGGGGACAGGGGAAGGGTCACCCCTCCACTTT. The V and J genes are TRBV7-2 and TRBJ1-6, with TRBD1 matching over 10 bases. This CDR3 region has 16 residues. Germline-derived CDR1 and CDR2 are SGHTA and FQGNSA. Unmatched junction bases numbered 7, after V lost 1 base and J lost 10 bases.

V and J are TRBV6-1 and TRBJ1-3; possibly TRBD1 for D (5 bases). The CDR3 is made up of 14 amino acids. Germline V gene sequence: CDR1 MNHNS, CDR2 SASEGT. Trimming shortened V by 7 bases and J by 1 base, and 11 bases separated the two germline ends. In DNA, the CDR3 is TGTGCCAGCAATCTATGGGGGTCTGGAAACACCATATATTTT. Amino acid sequence: CASNLWGSGNTIYF.